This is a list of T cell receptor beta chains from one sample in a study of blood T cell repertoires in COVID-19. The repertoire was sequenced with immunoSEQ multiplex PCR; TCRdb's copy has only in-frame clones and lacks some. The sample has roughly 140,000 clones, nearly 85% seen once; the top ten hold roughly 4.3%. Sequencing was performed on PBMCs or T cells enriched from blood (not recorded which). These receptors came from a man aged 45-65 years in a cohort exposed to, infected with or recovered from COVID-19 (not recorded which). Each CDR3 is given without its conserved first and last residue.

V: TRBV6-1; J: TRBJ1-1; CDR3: ASSEQGARTEAF
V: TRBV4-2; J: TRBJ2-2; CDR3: ASSQGLGELF
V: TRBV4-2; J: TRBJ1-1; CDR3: ASSHLGGTEAF
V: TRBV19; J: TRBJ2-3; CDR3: ASSPFDWSDTQY
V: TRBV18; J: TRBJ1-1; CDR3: ASTLGTGGNTEAF
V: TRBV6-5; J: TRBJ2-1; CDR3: ASRQGWSSYNEQF
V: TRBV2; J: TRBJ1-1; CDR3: ASRRDRNTEAF
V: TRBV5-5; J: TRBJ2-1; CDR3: ASSPISLGTLYQQF
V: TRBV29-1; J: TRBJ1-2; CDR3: STGQGRNYGYT
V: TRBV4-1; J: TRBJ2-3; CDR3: ASSHTLAQDTQY
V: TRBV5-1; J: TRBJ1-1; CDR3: ASSSTGYTEAF
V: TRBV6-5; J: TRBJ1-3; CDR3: ASSTEGNTIY
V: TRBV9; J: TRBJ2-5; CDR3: ASSTGLAAETQY
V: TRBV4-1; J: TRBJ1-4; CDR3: ASSQNRGEKLF
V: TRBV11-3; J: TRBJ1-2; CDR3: ASSFTTGQGVAQSCYGYT
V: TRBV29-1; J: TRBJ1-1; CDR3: SVEEGALGTEAF
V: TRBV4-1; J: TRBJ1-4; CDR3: ASSQRHPTNEKLF
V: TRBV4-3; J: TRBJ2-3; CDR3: ASSLQPLAGGPDTQY
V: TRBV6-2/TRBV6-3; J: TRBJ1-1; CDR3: ASSYKRNTEAF
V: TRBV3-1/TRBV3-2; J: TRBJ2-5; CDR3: ASSQGPQREAGWETQY
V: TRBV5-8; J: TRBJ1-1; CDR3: ASSSISRLTTEAF
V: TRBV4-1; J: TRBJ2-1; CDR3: ASSQAPGTTKDEQF
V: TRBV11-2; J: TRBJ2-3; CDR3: ASGGDSTDTQY
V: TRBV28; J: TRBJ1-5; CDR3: ASSLRVRISNQPQH
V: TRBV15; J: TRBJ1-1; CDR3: ATSGETGPMNTEAF
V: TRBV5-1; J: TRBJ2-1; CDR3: ASSSTSGGHNEQF
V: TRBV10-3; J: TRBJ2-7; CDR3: AISESAGGYEQY
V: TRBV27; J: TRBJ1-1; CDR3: ASGRVGGRTEAF
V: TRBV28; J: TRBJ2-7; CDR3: ASHGTKTYEQY